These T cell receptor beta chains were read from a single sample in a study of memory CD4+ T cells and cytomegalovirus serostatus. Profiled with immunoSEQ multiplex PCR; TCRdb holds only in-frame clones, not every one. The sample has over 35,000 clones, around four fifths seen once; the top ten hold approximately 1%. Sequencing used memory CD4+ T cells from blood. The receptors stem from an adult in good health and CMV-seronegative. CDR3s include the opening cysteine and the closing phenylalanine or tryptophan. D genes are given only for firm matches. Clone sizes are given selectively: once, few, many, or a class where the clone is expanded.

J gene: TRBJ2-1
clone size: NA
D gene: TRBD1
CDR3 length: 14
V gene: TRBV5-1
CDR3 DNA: TGCGCCAGCAGCTTGGGACAGGGGGCGGGGGAGCAGTTCTTC
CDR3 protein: CASSLGQGAGEQFF

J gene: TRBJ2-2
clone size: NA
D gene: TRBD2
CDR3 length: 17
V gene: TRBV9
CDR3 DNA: TGTGCCAGCAGCGTAGGTGGCGGGGGAGTAAACACCGGGGAGCTGTTTTTT
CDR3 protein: CASSVGGGGVNTGELFF

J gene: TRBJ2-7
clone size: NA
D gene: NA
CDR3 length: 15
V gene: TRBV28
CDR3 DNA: TGTGCCAGCAGTTTAGGGTCAGGCTTAGGAGACGAGCAGTACTTC
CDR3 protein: CASSLGSGLGDEQYF

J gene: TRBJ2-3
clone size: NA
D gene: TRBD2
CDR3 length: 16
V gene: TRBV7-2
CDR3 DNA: TGTGCCAGCAGCTCTAGAGGGACTAGCGGGTCGGATACGCAGTATTTT
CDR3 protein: CASSSRGTSGSDTQYF

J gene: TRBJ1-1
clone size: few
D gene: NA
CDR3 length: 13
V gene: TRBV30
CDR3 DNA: TGTGCCTGGAGGGGGCACACGCGGGCTGAAGCTTTCTTT
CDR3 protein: CAWRGHTRAEAFF

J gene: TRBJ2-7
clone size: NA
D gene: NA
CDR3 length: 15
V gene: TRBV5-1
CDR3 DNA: TGCGCCAGCAGCTTGAGGACCGGGGGAACCTACGAGCAGTACTTC
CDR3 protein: CASSLRTGGTYEQYF

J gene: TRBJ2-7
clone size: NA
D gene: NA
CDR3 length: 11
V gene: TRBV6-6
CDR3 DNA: TGTGCCAGCAGGGGGTCCTACGAGCAGTACTTC
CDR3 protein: CASRGSYEQYF

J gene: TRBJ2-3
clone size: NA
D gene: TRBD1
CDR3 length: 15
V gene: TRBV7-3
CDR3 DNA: TGTGCCAGCGGCCCACAGGGGTTGTCCACAGATACGCAGTATTTT
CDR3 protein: CASGPQGLSTDTQYF

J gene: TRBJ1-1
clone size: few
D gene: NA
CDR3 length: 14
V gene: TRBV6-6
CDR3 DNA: TGTGCCAGCAGTTACAAGTTATTGAACACTGAAGCTTTCTTT
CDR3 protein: CASSYKLLNTEAFF

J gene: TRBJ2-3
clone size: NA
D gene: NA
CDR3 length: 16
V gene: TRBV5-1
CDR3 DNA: TGCGCCAGCAGCTTGCGCGCGGGGGCCAGCACAGATACGCAGTATTTT
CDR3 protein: CASSLRAGASTDTQYF

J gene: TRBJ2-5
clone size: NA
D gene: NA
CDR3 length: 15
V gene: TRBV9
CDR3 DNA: TGTGCCACCAACCCCTCGGGGACGACCTCAGAGACCCAGTACTTC
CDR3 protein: CATNPSGTTSETQYF

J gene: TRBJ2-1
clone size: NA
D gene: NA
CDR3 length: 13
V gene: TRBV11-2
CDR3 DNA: TGTGCCAGCAGCTTAGTGTGGGTCAATGAGCAGTTCTTC
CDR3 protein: CASSLVWVNEQFF

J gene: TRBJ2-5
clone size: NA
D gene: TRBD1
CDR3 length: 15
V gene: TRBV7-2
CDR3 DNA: TGTGCCAGCAGCCTCCGGACAGGGTTCGGGGAGACCCAGTACTTC
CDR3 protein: CASSLRTGFGETQYF

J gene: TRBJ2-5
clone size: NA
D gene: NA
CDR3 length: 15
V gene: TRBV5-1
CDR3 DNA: TGCGCCAGCAGCTTGCGGGGGACCTACCAAGAGACCCAGTACTTC
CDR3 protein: CASSLRGTYQETQYF

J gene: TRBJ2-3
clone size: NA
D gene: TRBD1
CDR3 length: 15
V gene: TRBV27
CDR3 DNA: TGTGCCAGCAGTAAACCGGGACAGGGCACAGATACGCAGTATTTT
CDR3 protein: CASSKPGQGTDTQYF

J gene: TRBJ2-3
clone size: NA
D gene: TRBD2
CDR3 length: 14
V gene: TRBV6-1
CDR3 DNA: TGTGCCAGCACAGCGGGGGGGAGCACAGATACGCAGTATTTT
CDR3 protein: CASTAGGSTDTQYF

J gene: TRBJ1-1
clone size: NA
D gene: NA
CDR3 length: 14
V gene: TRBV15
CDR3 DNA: TGTGCCACCAGCAGAGATCCCATGAACACTGAAGCTTTCTTT
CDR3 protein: CATSRDPMNTEAFF

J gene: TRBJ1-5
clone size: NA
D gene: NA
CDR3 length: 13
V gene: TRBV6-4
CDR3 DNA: TGTGCCAGCTCGTGGGAAACCGGTCAGCCCCAGCATTTT
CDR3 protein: CASSWETGQPQHF

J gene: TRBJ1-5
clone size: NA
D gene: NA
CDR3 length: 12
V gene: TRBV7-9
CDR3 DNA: TGTGCCAGCAGCTGGGATAATCAGCCCCAGCATTTT
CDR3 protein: CASSWDNQPQHF

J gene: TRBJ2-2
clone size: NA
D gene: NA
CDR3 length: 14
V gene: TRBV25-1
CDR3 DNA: TGTGCCAGCAGGAAGACAGCGAACACCGGGGAGCTGTTTTTT
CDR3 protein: CASRKTANTGELFF

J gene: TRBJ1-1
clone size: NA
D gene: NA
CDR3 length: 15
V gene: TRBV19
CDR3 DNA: TGTGCCAGTAGAGAAAGGGGGAGGATGAACACTGAAGCTTTCTTT
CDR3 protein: CASRERGRMNTEAFF

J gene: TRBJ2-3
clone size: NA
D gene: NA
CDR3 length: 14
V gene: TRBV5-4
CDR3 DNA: TGTGCCAGCAGCACCAGACAGGACACAGATACGCAGTATTTT
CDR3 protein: CASSTRQDTDTQYF

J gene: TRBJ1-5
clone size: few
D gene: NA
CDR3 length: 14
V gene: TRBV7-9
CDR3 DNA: TGTGCCAGCAGCAACAGGCCTACCGATCAGCCCCAGCATTTT
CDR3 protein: CASSNRPTDQPQHF

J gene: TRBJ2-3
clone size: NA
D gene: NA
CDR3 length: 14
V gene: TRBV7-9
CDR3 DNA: TGTGCCAGCAGCTCCAGTGCTAGCACAGATACGCAGTATTTT
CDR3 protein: CASSSSASTDTQYF

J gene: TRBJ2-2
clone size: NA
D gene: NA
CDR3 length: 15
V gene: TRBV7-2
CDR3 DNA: TGTGCCAGCAGCTTCCTCCCGGGTAACACCGGGGAGCTGTTTTTT
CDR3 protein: CASSFLPGNTGELFF

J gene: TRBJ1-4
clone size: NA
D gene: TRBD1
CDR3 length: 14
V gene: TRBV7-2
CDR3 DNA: TGTGCCAGCAGCTTACTGCGACAGGGGGAAAAACTGTTTTTT
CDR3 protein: CASSLLRQGEKLFF

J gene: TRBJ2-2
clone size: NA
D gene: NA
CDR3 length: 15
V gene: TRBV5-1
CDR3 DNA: TGCGCCAGCAGCTTGGTAGCAGGGCTCACCGGGGAGCTGTTTTTT
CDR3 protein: CASSLVAGLTGELFF

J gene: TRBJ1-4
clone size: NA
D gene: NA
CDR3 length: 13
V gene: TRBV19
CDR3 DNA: TGTGCCAGTAGTTCGGGGTTAGGAGAAAAACTGTTTTTT
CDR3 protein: CASSSGLGEKLFF

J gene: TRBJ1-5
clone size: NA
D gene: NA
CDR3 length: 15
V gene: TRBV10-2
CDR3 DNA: TGCGCCACCCGGACCGGGGGTTCAGGCAATCAGCCCCAGCATTTT
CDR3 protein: CATRTGGSGNQPQHF

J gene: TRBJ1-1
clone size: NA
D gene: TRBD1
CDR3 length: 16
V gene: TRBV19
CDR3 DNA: TGTGCCAGCCTCCGGACAGGGAGGGGGATGAACACTGAAGCTTTCTTT
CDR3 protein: CASLRTGRGMNTEAFF

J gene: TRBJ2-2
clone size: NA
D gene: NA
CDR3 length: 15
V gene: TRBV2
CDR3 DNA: TGTGCCAGCAGTAGAGACACCTCGAACACCGGGGAGCTGTTTTTT
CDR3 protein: CASSRDTSNTGELFF

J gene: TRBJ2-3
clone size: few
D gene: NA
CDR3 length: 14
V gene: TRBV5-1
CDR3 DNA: TGCGCCAGCAGCTTGTGGGGTAGCACAGATACGCAGTATTTT
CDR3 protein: CASSLWGSTDTQYF

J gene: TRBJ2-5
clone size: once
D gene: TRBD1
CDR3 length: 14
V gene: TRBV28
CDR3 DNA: TGTGCCAGCAGTTCCCGGGACAGGGAAGAGACCCAGTACTTC
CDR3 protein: CASSSRDREETQYF

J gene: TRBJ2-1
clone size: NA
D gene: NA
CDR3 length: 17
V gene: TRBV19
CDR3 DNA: TGTGCCAGTAGGAGGGGGAGGGACCCCGATCCCTACAATGAGCAGTTCTTC
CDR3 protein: CASRRGRDPDPYNEQFF

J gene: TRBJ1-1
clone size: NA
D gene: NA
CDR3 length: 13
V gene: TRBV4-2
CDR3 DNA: TGTGCCAGCAGCCCCTCGGAGAACACTGAAGCTTTCTTT
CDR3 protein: CASSPSENTEAFF

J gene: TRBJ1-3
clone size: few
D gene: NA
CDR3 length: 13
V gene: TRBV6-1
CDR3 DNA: TGTGCCAGCAGGGACAACTATGGAAACACCATATATTTT
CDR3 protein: CASRDNYGNTIYF

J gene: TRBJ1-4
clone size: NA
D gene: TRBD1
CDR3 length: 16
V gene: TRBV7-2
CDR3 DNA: TGTGCCAGCAGCATCAACGGACAGGTGGGGAATGAAAAACTGTTTTTT
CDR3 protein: CASSINGQVGNEKLFF

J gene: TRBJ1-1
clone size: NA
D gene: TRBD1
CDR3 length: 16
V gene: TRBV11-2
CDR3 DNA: TGTGCCAGCAGCCGCGACACGACAGGGGCAGGCACTGAAGCTTTCTTT
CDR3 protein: CASSRDTTGAGTEAFF

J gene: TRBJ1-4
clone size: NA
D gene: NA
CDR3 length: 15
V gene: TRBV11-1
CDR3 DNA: TGTGCCAGCAGCTCACCCGGACAGCCAAATGAAAAACTGTTTTTT
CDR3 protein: CASSSPGQPNEKLFF

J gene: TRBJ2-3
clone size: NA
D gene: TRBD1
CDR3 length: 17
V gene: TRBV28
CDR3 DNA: TGTGCCAGCGATACGACCCCCGAGACAGGGTTTAAGGATACGCAGTATTTT
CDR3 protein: CASDTTPETGFKDTQYF

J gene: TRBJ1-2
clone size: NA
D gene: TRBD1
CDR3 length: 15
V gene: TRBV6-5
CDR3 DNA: TGTGCCAGCTCTACAAGGGGAGGGGGCGCAGGCGGCTACACCTTC
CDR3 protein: CASSTRGGGAGGYTF

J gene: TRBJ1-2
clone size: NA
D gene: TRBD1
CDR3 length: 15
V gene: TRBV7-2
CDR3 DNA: TGTGCCAGCAGCCCGAAAGGGGGACAGGGGTATGGCTACACCTTC
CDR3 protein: CASSPKGGQGYGYTF

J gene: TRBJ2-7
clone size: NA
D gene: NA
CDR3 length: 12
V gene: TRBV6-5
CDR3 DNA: TGTGCCAGCACCCCTACCCCGGGACATTGGTACTTC
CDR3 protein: CASTPTPGHWYF

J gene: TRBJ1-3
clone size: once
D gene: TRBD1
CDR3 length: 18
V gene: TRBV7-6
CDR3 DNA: TGTGCCAGCAGCTCGTTGGGACAGGGGGCAGGCGCTGGAAACACCATATATTTT
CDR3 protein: CASSSLGQGAGAGNTIYF

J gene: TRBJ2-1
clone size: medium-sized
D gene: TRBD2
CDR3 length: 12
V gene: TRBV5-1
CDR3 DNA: TGCGCCAGCAGCGGGGGGGACAATGAGCAGTTCTTC
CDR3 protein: CASSGGDNEQFF

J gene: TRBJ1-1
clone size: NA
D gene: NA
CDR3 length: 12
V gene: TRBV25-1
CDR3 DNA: TGTGCCAGTAAGGCAGGGGACGTCCAAGCTTTCTTT
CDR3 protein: CASKAGDVQAFF